The entry below describes one T cell receptor (beta chain). This record comes from a study of human T cells and chemical hapten exposure. Study-wide context: Slight volume differences across pooled libraries mainly accounted for varying per-sample TCR yields.

One entry per CDR3 protein, called by TCRdb with MiXCR from the RACE reads. This table has just over 350,000 distinct CDR3 sequences, over 6% appearing once. Germline trimming cut 1 base from V and 6 bases from J; bases unmatched to any gene: 6. The CDR3 consists of 15 residues. Per the germline V gene, CDR1 is LGHDT and CDR2 is YNNKEL (reference sequence). Sample time point: patch test 2, 6 weeks after DPC sensitization. The treatment was: therapeutic diphenylcyclopropenone sensitization with weekly scalp DPC. Patients had alopecia, were aged 18 to 70, and were not pregnant. J is TRBJ2-7 and V is TRBV3-1; the match to TRBD1 covers 10 bases. The clonotype originates from a woman younger than 35 with alopecia areata. Some clones in this sample may be carry-over from other donors' samples. Material: whole blood, obtained in connection with sensitization to the hapten diphenylcyclopropenone (DPC). CDR3 loop: CASSQVPGQGPEQYF. The CDR3 bases are TGTGCCAGCAGCCAAGTTCCGGGACAGGGGCCCGAGCAGTACTTC.